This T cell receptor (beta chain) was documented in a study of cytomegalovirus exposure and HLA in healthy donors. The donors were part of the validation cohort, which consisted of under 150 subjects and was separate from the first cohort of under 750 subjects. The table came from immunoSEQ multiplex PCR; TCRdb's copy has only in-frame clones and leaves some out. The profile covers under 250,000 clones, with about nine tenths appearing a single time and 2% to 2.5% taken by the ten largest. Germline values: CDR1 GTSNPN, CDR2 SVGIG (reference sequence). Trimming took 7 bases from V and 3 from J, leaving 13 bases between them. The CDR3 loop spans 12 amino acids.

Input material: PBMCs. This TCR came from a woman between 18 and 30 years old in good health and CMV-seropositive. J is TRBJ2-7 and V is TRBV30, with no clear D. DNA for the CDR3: TGTGCCTCGGCGGAATCCTTCTACGAGCAGTACTTC. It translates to CASAESFYEQYF.